This TCR beta chain stems from a study of human T cells and chemical hapten exposure. Documented time point: patch test 1, 2 weeks after DPC sensitization. The treatment denotes: therapeutic diphenylcyclopropenone sensitization with weekly scalp DPC. This clonotype has at least ten counts. The antigen remains undetermined. Each CDR3 protein is one row after TCRdb ran MiXCR on the RACE reads. The data show 300,000 to 450,000 distinct CDR3 sequences, roughly 5% seen once. Study-level results: Controls formed significantly fewer large CDR3 similarity clusters than expanded TCRs did.

Looked up from germline, CDR1 is SGHVS and CDR2 is FQNEAQ. This CDR3 region has 15 residues. The ends were cut back, 4 bases at V and 6 bases at J, with 19 bases in the middle. This chain joins TRBV7-8 and TRBJ2-7, with D perhaps TRBD1 or TRBD2 (6 bases each). The sequencing here drew on whole blood, taken in connection with sensitization to the hapten diphenylcyclopropenone (DPC). This sequence originates from a woman between 45 and 65 years old with alopecia areata. Some clones in this sample may be carry-over from other donors' samples. The CDR3: CASSSAAGGGLEQYF. The CDR3, as DNA: TGTGCCAGCAGCTCCGCGGCAGGAGGGGGTCTCGAGCAGTACTTC.